This T cell receptor beta chain was sequenced in a study of tumor and adjacent non-tumor tissue in lung cancer (dated by TCRdb to the late 2010s). At the level of the whole study: By cancer type, the cohort comprised 11 to 12 adenocarcinoma patients, a couple of squamous cell carcinoma patients and 1 small cell lung cancer patient. TCRbeta CDR3 sequencing was performed on 25 to 35 paired specimens, with one tumor sample and one normal lung sample collected per patient. Sequencing generated a total of 125,075,908 productive TCRbeta reads, averaging roughly 4.3 million reads per sample. Among the approximately 15 patients, ages ranged from roughly 30 to 76 years, approximately 10 were men and 5 were women, and disease was TNM stage I to III. The study compared bulk TCRbeta repertoires from lung tumor tissue and matched distant non-tumor lung tissue of about 16 lung cancer patients. What the authors observed across the whole study: Because peripheral blood was not sequenced, blood TCRbeta repertoires in the lung cancer patients of the study were not examined. In normal lung, the top 100 clones accounted for a significantly larger cumulative share of the repertoire than in tumor tissue. The cohort had only around 14 patients, and the authors noted that larger samples and more detailed clinical data are needed. Significantly higher TCR diversity (inverse Simpson) was observed in tumor tissue than in normal lung tissue (roughly 390 vs 170, P = 0.0075, Mann-Whitney U test). Neither the sequencing platform nor unique molecular identifiers are named or mentioned anywhere in the methods. TCR diversity was significantly higher in younger patients, and greater tumor TCR diversity was associated with shorter overall survival and shorter disease-free survival.

This clonotype occurred many times. Its antigen specificity is not known. No base quality information exists; no much larger clone differs at one position. Library preparation was by multiplex PCR. Sequencing took place on an Illumina HiSeq 2500. TCRbeta libraries were constructed through three rounds of nested PCR with primers (Table S4) according to protocols modified from ARM-PCR. Before sequencing, PCR products in the 200-500 bp range were cut out of the gel and cleaned up using the QIAquick gel extraction kit. From the authors' description of their analysis: Reads were cleaned with Trimmomatic, merged with FLASH into complete CDR3 sequences, and assigned to V(D)J germline segments with MiTCR. VDJtools was used to compute clonal diversity as the inverse Simpson's index. A read counted as productive if the sequence was in-frame and lacked a premature stop codon. Through fastp at Q25 and MiXCR, TCRdb rebuilt clones from the public reads, retaining in-frame beta chains. All rows with the same CDR3 protein become a single entry with the most common DNA and genes. The V and J calls were not made by the authors but by TCRdb's processing. This sample gives about 100,000 distinct CDR3 sequences in total; 55% to 65% of them show up just once. The ten largest clones add up to roughly a fifth of the sample.

RNA was isolated from bulk, unsorted tissue, and RNA quality was assessed with a NanoDrop ND-1000 and an Agilent 2100. For the normal lung samples, distant non-tumor tissue was collected more than 3 cm away from the tumor edge. Newly diagnosed lung cancer patients without prior chemotherapy who had been admitted for thoracic surgery in China between August and November 2014 were enrolled as donors. Anyone who had undergone radiotherapy or chemotherapy before, or who had another cancer at the same time, was left out of the study. Surgical tissue pieces of roughly 1-2 cm3 were preserved in RNAlater solution and were kept at -80 degrees C until use. From V the trimming removes 0 bases and from J it removes 0 bases, while the gene matches leave 4 bases of the junction unaccounted for. Inclusive of the bounding cysteine and phenylalanine, the CDR3 is 16 residues long. Only the CDR3 part of the read is kept: 48 bases, read in frame from the first base. For CDR1 and CDR2, the germline V gene lists MGHRA and YSYEKL.

Sequenced material: distant non-tumor lung tissue. This clonotype originated in a young man with non-small cell lung cancer. The receptor chain draws on TRBV4-1 and TRBJ1-1, with TRBD1 matching 7 junction bases. The CDR3 sequence is CASSQEGGGLNTEAFF. The nucleotide sequence reads as follows: TGCGCCAGCAGCCAAGAAGGGGGCGGGTTGAACACTGAAGCTTTCTTT.